In its sample, the clone carrying this T cell receptor (beta chain) was seen many times. Its cognate antigen is unknown. The CDR3 extends over 14 amino acids. The V gene's germline CDR1 is SGHRS and CDR2 YFSETQ. Trimming removed 0 bases at V and 2 bases at J, with 6 bases between. The sample belongs to a study of T-cell reconstitution after alpha-beta-depleted transplantation in children. Study-level findings and limits: The origin of alpha-beta T cells about two months after transplant was reportedly several hundred expanded graft clones.

Preparation of the TCRbeta library involved a method that used unique molecular identifiers. Via MiXCR, TCRdb re-called the PCR reads, giving one row per CDR3 protein. The sample includes around 230,000 distinct CDR3 sequences, about a sixth of them seen just once. The rearrangement uses TRBV5-1 and TRBJ1-5, with D possibly being TRBD1 (6 bases). The sample consisted of PBMCs, mostly from graft donor cells, taken 360 days after TCRalphabeta/CD19-depleted stem cell transplant. The clonotype originates from a male patient under 10 years old who had a stem cell transplant for acute lymphoblastic leukemia, so the T cells may come from the graft donor. The CDR3 DNA reads as TGCGCCAGCAGCTTGGAGGGGGGCAATCAGCCCCAGCATTTT. It yields the protein CASSLEGGNQPQHF.